This T cell receptor (beta chain) was obtained from a study of cytomegalovirus exposure and HLA in healthy donors. Participants comprised healthy donors of bone marrow. Note on this clone: Antigen unknown.

The PCR contained 60 Vbeta and 13 Jbeta primers. The protocol was immunoSEQ multiplex PCR, while the TCRdb copy is restricted to in-frame clones and leaves out a portion. The table lists about 62,000 clones, roughly 80% of them singletons. Study conclusions and caveats: Later on, a genetic analysis was performed. It linked a missense variant in DCLRE1C with V- and J-gene trimming of TCR beta. Prior analysis indicated that the majority of TCR beta V segments exhibited productivity approximately 87% or approximately 30% of the time.

Looked up from germline, CDR1 is SGDLS and CDR2 is YYNGEE. The CDR3 has 16 amino acids. Trimming took 2 bases from V and 2 from J, leaving 15 bases between them. The receptor comes from a woman between 25 and 40 years old in good health and CMV-seronegative. Sequencing was performed on PBMCs. V gene TRBV9 combines with J gene TRBJ2-3, with D tentatively TRBD1 (5 bases). CDR3 sequence: CASSVGDRPYTDTQYF. CDR3 coding DNA: TGTGCCAGCAGCGTCGGTGACAGACCCTACACAGATACGCAGTATTTT.